Presented here are 18 T cell receptor beta chains from one specimen sequenced in a study of blood T cell repertoires in COVID-19. The data were produced by immunoSEQ multiplex PCR, yet TCRdb's version contains in-frame clones alone and is incomplete. This sample carries over 200,000 clones, 85% to 90% of them seen once, and the ten largest clones take roughly 3.3%. The material sequenced was PBMCs or T cells enriched from blood (not recorded which). The source is a woman in her 50s in a cohort exposed to, infected with or recovered from COVID-19 (not recorded which).

The V gene is TRBV7-2, the J gene TRBJ1-1; 7 bases map to TRBD1. The germline V gene has CDR1 SGHTA and CDR2 FQGNSA. The CDR3 totals 15 residues. J gave up 6 bases and V 4 bases, and 11 bases lay outside the gene matches. CDR3 residues: CASSSIPTGRPEAFF. Written as DNA, the CDR3 is TGTGCCAGCAGCTCGATCCCGACAGGGAGACCTGAAGCTTTCTTT.

V usage is TRBV4-1 and J usage is TRBJ1-6; D possibly corresponds to TRBD1 (6 bases). The ends were cut back, 1 base at V and 10 bases at J, with 17 bases in the middle. The germline CDR1 and CDR2 sequences are MGHRA and YSYEKL. The CDR3 totals 16 residues. CDR3 coding DNA: TGCGCCAGCAGCCAAGGGGGCAGGGGAAGTGGATCACCCCTCCACTTT. It codes for CASSQGGRGSGSPLHF.

This rearrangement joins TRBV7-9 to TRBJ1-1; D remains ambiguous. CDR1 is SEHNR, CDR2 FQNEAQ, per germline (reference sequence). This CDR3 is 11 amino acids long. The V end lost 4 bases, the J end lost 11 bases, and 11 bases lay between the germline ends. Here the CDR3 reads CASSSRTGAFF. The CDR3 coding sequence is TGTGCCAGCAGCTCTCGGACGGGGGCTTTCTTT. Combining the CDR3 with reference TRBV7-9 and TRBJ1-1 gives the whole variable domain DTGVSQNPRHKITKRGQNVTFRCDPISEHNRLYWYRQTLGQGPEFLTYFQNEAQLEKSRLLSDRFSAERPKGSFSTLEIQRTEQGDSAMYLCASSSRTGAFFGQGTRLTVV.

The chain recombines TRBV9 with TRBJ1-4; 9 bases match TRBD1. The CDR3 consists of 16 residues. Germline V lookup: CDR1 SGDLS, CDR2 YYNGEE. The V and J ends lost 1 base and 6 bases, in that order; junction bases with no gene match: 7. The CDR3 nucleotides read TGTGCCAGCAGCGTAACAGGGGGCCACGTGGATGAAAAACTGTTTTTT. Translated: CASSVTGGHVDEKLFF.

This clone was recorded only once. CDR3 DNA sequence: TGTGCCAGCACCGGGACTAATAATTCACCCCTCCACTTT. It translates to CASTGTNNSPLHF. V and J are TRBV2 and TRBJ1-6, with a weak D call TRBD1 (5 bases). The germline CDR1 and CDR2 sequences are SNHLY and FYNNEI. The V end was cut by 7 bases, the J end by 5 bases, with 9 bases between. The CDR3 has 13 amino acids.

The V and J genes are TRBV7-9 and TRBJ2-2; TRBD2 is a possible D gene (7 bases). The germline V and J ends were trimmed by 7 bases and 1 base, with 13 bases remaining between them. The CDR3 spans 15 residues. Germline V gives CDR1 SEHNR, CDR2 FQNEAQ (reference sequence). The DNA of the CDR3 is TGTGCCAGCAACTCGGGGGGCCAGAACACCGGGGAGCTGTTTTTT. Amino acids: CASNSGGQNTGELFF.

The V call is TRBV2, the J call TRBJ1-4; 7 bases map to TRBD1. Per the germline V gene, CDR1 is SNHLY and CDR2 is FYNNEI. The junction had 6 bases not matched to a gene; V was cut back by 5 bases and J by 9 bases. The CDR3 has 13 amino acids. Here the CDR3 reads CASSLRDSKKLFF. CDR3 sequence (DNA): TGTGCCAGCAGTCTCCGGGACAGCAAAAAACTGTTTTTT.

The chain uses TRBV28 and TRBJ2-2, with 9 positions matching TRBD1. The CDR3 runs to 17 residues. Trimming removed 4 bases from V and 4 bases from J; junction bases left unmatched: 10. Germline V gene lookup returns CDR1 MDHEN and CDR2 SYDVKM. The CDR3 loop is CASSSTSDRGFTGELFF. CDR3 coding DNA: TGTGCCAGCAGTTCAACAAGCGACAGGGGGTTCACCGGGGAGCTGTTTTTT.

The chain carries TRBV28 and TRBJ2-1; D is perhaps TRBD2 (7 bases). The CDR3 is 16 amino acids. The V end lost 6 bases, the J end lost 0 bases, and 15 bases lay between the germline ends. Germline lookup yields CDR1 MDHEN and CDR2 SYDVKM. Here the CDR3 reads CASREGGTSSYNEQFF. CDR3 nucleotide sequence: TGTGCCAGCAGAGAGGGGGGGACGTCCTCCTACAATGAGCAGTTCTTC. Together with reference TRBV28 and TRBJ2-1, the CDR3 gives the full variable domain: DVKVTQSSRYLVKRTGEKVFLECVQDMDHENMFWYRQDPGLGLRLIYFSYDVKMKEKGDIPEGYSVSREKKERFSLILESASTNQTSMYLCASREGGTSSYNEQFFGPGTRLTVL.

This clone was seen once. The rearrangement joins TRBV4-3 to TRBJ1-2; the D is unclear. The length of the CDR3 is 17 residues. V dropped 0 bases and J dropped 4 bases, with 18 bases sitting between them. CDR1 and CDR2 (germline): LGHNA, YSLEER. Written as DNA, the CDR3 is TGCGCCAGCAGCCAAGATCATGGTGCGGTGGCGGGCTATGGCTACACCTTC. It specifies CASSQDHGAVAGYGYTF.

The CDR3 loop is CASGLTGAGNTIYF. In nucleotides, the CDR3 is TGTGCCAGCGGGCTGACAGGTGCTGGAAACACCATATATTTT. V is TRBV6-6 and J is TRBJ1-3, with a possible D match to TRBD1 (6 bases). Germline CDR1 is MNHNY and CDR2 is SVGAGI (reference sequence). CDR3 size: 14 residues. The germline V and J ends were trimmed by 8 bases and 2 bases, with 13 bases remaining between them.

This chain connects TRBV3-1 (or the pseudogene TRBV3-2) to TRBJ2-1; TRBD1 matches at 7 bases. Germline CDR1 and CDR2: LGHDT and YNNKEL (reference sequence). This CDR3 has 17 amino acids. With 0 bases clipped from V and 2 bases from J, the junction kept 7 bases outside the gene matches. CDR3 coding DNA: TGTGCCAGCAGCCAAGAACCGGGACAGCGGACCTACAATGAGCAGTTCTTC. As protein: CASSQEPGQRTYNEQFF.

This chain connects TRBV3-1 (or the pseudogene TRBV3-2) to TRBJ2-3; perhaps TRBD2 as D (5 bases). Looked up from germline, CDR1 is LGHDT and CDR2 is YNNKEL (reference sequence). The V gene lost 4 bases and the J gene lost 5 bases, with 13 bases spanning the gap. The CDR3 is 14 amino acids. The CDR3 spells CASSRAGVIDTQYF. Here the CDR3 DNA reads TGTGCCAGCAGCCGCGCCGGGGTTATAGATACGCAGTATTTT.

This clone has just one count. V gene TRBV4-1 combines with J gene TRBJ2-1, with 11 bases lining up with TRBD2. The CDR3 spans 16 residues. Trimming cost V 0 bases and J 9 bases; bases outside gene matches: 7. The germline V gene has CDR1 MGHRA and CDR2 YSYEKL. The CDR3 spells CASSQESSGGAGEQFF. In nucleotides, the CDR3 is TGCGCCAGCAGCCAAGAAAGTAGCGGGGGGGCCGGTGAGCAGTTCTTC.

This clone has a handful of counts. The chain employs TRBV15 and TRBJ1-2; a possible D gene is TRBD1 (5 bases). Germline V lookup: CDR1 LNHNV, CDR2 YYDKDF (reference sequence). This CDR3 region has 13 residues. The V end lost 1 base, the J end lost 5 bases, and 8 bases lay between the germline ends. The CDR3 sequence is CATSRGQGYGYTF. The CDR3, as DNA: TGTGCCACCAGCAGAGGGCAGGGTTATGGCTACACCTTC.

This chain connects TRBV19 to TRBJ1-1; TRBD1 is a possible D gene (6 bases). Germline V gene data show CDR1 as LNHDA and CDR2 as SQIVND (reference sequence). Between the trimmed V and J ends, which lost 8 bases and 2 bases, there was a span of 15 bases. The CDR3 loop spans 14 amino acids. The CDR3 sequence is CASQNLGGNTEAFF. Here the CDR3 DNA reads TGTGCCAGTCAAAACCTAGGGGGTAACACTGAAGCTTTCTTT.

This chain joins TRBV28 and TRBJ1-2; no clear D. Germline assignment: CDR1 MDHEN and CDR2 SYDVKM. V lost 5 bases, J lost 2 bases, and 12 bases lay in between. CDR3 size: 14 residues. As DNA, the CDR3 is TGTGCCAGCAGTCTCCTTACGGAGAACTATGGCTACACCTTC. This gives the protein CASSLLTENYGYTF.

This chain links TRBV10-3 with TRBJ1-2; 7 bases map to TRBD1. The CDR3 has 14 residues. Germline V CDR1 and CDR2: ENHRY, SYGVKD. The V segment lost 0 bases and the J segment 4 bases; nucleotides outside the gene matches: 2. The CDR3 here is CAISESGGGYGYTF. The CDR3 DNA reads as TGTGCCATCAGTGAGTCAGGGGGCGGCTATGGCTACACCTTC.